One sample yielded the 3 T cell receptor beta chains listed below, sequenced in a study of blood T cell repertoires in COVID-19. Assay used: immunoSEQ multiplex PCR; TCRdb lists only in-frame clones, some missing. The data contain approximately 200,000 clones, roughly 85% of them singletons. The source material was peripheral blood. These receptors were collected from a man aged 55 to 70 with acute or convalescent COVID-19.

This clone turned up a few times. CDR3: CASSEGGTKNIQYF. The CDR3 DNA is TGTGCCAGCTCCGAAGGGGGAACTAAAAACATTCAGTACTTC. The chain employs TRBV9 and TRBJ2-4; possibly TRBD1 for D (6 bases). Trimming left V 7 bases short and J 4 bases short, with 15 bases between. Germline lookup yields CDR1 SGDLS and CDR2 YYNGEE. This CDR3 region has 14 residues.

Here the CDR3 reads CASSPTDNEQFF. CDR3 sequence (DNA): TGTGCCAGCAGCCCGACTGATAATGAGCAGTTCTTC. The chain combines TRBV7-8 with TRBJ2-1; no definite D call. The CDR3 spans 12 residues. Germline V lookup: CDR1 SGHVS, CDR2 FQNEAQ. With 5 bases removed from V and 7 bases from J, the gap between germline ends came to 9 bases.

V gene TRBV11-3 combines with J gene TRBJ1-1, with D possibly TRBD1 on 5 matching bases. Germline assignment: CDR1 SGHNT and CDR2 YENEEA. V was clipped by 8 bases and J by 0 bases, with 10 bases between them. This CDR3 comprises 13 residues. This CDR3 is CASGQDMNTEAFF. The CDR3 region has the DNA TGTGCCAGCGGGCAGGACATGAACACTGAAGCTTTCTTT. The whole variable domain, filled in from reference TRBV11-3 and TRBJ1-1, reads EAGVVQSPRYKIIEKKQPVAFWCNPISGHNTLYWYLQNLGQGPELLIRYENEEAVDDSQLPKDRFSAERLKGVDSTLKIQPAELGDSAVYLCASGQDMNTEAFFGQGTRLTVV.